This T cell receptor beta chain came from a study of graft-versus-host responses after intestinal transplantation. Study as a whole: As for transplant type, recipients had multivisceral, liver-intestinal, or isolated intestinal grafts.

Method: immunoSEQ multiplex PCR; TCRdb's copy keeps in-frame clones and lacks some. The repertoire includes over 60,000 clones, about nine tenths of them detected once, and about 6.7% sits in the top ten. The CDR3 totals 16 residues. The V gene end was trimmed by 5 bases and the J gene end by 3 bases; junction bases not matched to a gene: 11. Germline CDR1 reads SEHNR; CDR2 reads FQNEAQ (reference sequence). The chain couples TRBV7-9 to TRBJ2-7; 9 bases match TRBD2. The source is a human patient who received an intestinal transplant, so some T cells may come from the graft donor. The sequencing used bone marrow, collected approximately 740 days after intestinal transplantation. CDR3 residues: CASSDYETSGLYEQYF. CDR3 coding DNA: TGTGCCAGCAGCGATTACGAGACTAGCGGCCTCTACGAGCAGTACTTC.